This TCR beta chain was profiled in a study of identical twins. Overall study results and limits: Recombination models fit unrelated individuals' TCR alpha sharing but underestimated twins'. Twins' surplus sharing was weaker for beta out-of-frame sequences.

V dropped 1 base and J dropped 5; count of bases not matched to a gene: 4. This CDR3 has 17 amino acids. The germline V gene has CDR1 KGHSH and CDR2 LQKENI. Template switching added a universal primer site, and cDNA bore unique molecular identifiers. TCRdb re-called the 5' RACE reads with MiXCR, one entry per CDR3 protein. The sample shows hundreds of thousands of distinct CDR3 sequences, less than 9% of them seen only once. As to this clonotype: Its antigen is currently unknown.

In addition, the sample was reused for a study of yellow fever vaccine responses in identical twins. That paper notes: As reported, the vaccine T cell response of twins seemed partly convergent and partly personalized.

Sequenced input: memory (CD45RO+) T cells sorted from blood. V and J are TRBV18 and TRBJ2-1, with TRBD2 matching 14 bases. This sequence was found in a woman in her late teens or twenties in good health. CDR3 sequence: CASSPRLAGGPDNEQFF. The CDR3, as DNA: TGTGCCAGCTCACCACGACTAGCGGGAGGGCCGGACAATGAGCAGTTCTTC. Supplemented by reference TRBV18 and TRBJ2-1, the full variable domain reads NAGVMQNPRHLVRRRGQEARLRCSPMKGHSHVYWYRQLPEEGLKFMVYLQKENIIDESGMPKERFSAEFPKEGPSILRIQQVVRGDSAAYFCASSPRLAGGPDNEQFFGPGTRLTVL.